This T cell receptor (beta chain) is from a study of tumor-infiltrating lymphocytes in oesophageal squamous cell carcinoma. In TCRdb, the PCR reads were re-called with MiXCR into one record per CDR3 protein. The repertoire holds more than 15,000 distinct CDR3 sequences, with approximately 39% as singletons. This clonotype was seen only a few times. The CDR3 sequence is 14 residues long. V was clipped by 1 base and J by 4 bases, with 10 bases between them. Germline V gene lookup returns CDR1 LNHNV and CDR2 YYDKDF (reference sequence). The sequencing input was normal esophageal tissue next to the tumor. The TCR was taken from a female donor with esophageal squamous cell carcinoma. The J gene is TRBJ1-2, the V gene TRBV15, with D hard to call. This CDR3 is CATSRGGVGYGYTF. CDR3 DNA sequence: TGTGCCACCAGCAGAGGCGGGGTGGGCTATGGCTACACCTTC.